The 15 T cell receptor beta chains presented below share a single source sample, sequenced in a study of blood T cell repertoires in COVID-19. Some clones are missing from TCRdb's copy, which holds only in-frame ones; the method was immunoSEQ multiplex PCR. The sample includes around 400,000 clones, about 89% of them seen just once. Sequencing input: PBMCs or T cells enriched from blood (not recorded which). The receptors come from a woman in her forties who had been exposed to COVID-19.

The CDR3 loop is CASSLRRGVGESGYTF. The CDR3 coding sequence is TGTGCCAGCAGCTTACGCCGGGGGGTCGGGGAGAGTGGCTACACCTTC. V usage is TRBV7-9 and J usage is TRBJ1-2, with D possibly being TRBD1 (5 bases). CDR1 and CDR2 (germline): SEHNR, FQNEAQ (reference sequence). This CDR3 is 16 amino acids long. The V and J ends lost 2 bases and 7 bases respectively, with 20 bases between them.

The CDR3 region is CASSHGQGLGQPQHF. CDR3 nucleotides: TGTGCCAGCAGCCATGGACAGGGGTTGGGTCAGCCCCAGCATTTT. The chain couples TRBV5-6 to TRBJ1-5, with 9 bases lining up with TRBD1. V lost 4 bases to trimming and J lost 6 bases; unmatched junction nucleotides: 8. Germline assignment: CDR1 SGHDT and CDR2 YYEEEE. The CDR3 covers 15 residues.

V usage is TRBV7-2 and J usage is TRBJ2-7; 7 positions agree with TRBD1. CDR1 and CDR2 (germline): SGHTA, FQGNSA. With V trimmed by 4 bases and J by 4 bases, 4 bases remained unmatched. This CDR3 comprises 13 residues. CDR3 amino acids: CASSSRTGYEQYF. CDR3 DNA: TGTGCCAGCAGCTCCCGGACAGGATACGAGCAGTACTTC.

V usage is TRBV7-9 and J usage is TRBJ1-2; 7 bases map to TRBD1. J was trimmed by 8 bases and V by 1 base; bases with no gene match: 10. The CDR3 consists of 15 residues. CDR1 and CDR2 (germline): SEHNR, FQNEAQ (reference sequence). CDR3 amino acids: CASSLEGGAKNGYTF. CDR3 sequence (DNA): TGTGCCAGCAGCTTAGAAGGGGGCGCAAAAAACGGCTACACCTTC.

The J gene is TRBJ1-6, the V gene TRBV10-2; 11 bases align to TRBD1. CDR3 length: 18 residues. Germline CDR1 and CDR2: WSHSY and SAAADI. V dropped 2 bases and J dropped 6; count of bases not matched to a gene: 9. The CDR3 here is CASSETGTGGEGNSPLHF. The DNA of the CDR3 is TGCGCCAGCAGTGAGACCGGGACAGGGGGTGAAGGTAATTCACCCCTCCACTTT.

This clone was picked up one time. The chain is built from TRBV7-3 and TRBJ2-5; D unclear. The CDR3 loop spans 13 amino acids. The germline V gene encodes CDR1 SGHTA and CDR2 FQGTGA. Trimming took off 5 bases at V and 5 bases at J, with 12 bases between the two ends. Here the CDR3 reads CASSVAQLETQYF. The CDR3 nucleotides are TGTGCCAGCAGCGTTGCCCAGTTGGAGACCCAGTACTTC. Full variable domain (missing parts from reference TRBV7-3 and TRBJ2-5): GAGVSQTPSNKVTEKGKYVELRCDPISGHTALYWYRQSLGQGPEFLIYFQGTGAADDSGLPNDRFFAVRPEGSVSTLKIQRTERGDSAVYLCASSVAQLETQYFGPGTRLLVL.

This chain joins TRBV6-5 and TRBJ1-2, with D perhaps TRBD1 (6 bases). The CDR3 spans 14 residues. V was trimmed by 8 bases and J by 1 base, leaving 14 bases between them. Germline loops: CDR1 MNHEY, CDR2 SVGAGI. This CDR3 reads CASGPTGLNYGYTF. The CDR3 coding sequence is TGTGCCAGCGGACCGACAGGTCTTAACTATGGCTACACCTTC.

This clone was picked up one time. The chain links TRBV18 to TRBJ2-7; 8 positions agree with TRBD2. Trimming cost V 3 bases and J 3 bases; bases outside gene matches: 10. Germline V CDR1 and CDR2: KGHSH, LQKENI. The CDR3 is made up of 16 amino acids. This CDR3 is CASSPTPGTSYYEQYF. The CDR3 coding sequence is TGTGCCAGCTCACCTACTCCCGGGACTAGTTACTACGAGCAGTACTTC.

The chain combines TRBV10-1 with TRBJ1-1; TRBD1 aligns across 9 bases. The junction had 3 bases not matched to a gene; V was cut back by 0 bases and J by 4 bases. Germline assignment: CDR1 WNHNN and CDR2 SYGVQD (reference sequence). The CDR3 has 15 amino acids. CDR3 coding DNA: TGCGCCAGCAGTGAGTCGCGACAGGGGGTCACTGAAGCTTTCTTT. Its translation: CASSESRQGVTEAFF.

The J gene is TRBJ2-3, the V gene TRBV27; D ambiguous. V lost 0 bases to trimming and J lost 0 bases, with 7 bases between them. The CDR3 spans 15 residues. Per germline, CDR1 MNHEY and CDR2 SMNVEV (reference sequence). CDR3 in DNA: TGTGCCAGCAGTTTATCCTGGCAGAGCACAGATACGCAGTATTTT. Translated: CASSLSWQSTDTQYF.

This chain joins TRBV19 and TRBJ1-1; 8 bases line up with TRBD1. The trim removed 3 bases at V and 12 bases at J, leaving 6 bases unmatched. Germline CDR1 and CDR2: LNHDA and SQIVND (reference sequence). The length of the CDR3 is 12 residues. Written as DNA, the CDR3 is TGTGCCAGTAGTATGAACAGGGGGAAAACTTTCTTT. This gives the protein CASSMNRGKTFF.

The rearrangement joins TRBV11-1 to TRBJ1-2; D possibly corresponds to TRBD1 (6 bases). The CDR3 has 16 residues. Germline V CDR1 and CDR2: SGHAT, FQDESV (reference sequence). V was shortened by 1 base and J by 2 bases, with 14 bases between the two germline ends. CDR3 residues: CASSLGFGQTNYGYTF. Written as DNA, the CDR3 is TGTGCCAGCAGCTTAGGATTTGGACAGACCAACTATGGCTACACCTTC.

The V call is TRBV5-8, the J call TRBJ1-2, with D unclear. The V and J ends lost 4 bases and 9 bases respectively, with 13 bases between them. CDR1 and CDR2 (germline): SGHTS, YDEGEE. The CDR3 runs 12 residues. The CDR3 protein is CASSHQTSSYTF. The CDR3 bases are TGTGCCAGCAGCCACCAGACTTCGAGCTACACCTTC.

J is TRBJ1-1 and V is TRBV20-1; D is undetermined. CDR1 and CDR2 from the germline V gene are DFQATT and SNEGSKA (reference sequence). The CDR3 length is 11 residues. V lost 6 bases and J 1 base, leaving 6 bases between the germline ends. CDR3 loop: CSARGNTEAFF. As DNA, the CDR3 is TGCAGTGCGCGGGGGAACACTGAAGCTTTCTTT.

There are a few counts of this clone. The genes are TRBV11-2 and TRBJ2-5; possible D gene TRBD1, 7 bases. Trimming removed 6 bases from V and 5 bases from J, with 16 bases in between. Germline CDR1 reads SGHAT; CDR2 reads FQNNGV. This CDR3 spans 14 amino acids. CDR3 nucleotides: TGTGCCAGCAGTTGGGGGGACAGTCGGGAGACCCAGTACTTC. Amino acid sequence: CASSWGDSRETQYF.